The count of the clone carrying this T cell receptor (beta chain) is one. The sample contains more than one DNA sequence encoding this CDR3. The sample comes from a study of shared clonotypes between healthy human individuals. Study at large: CD8 memory received one plate per donor, CD8 naive two, CD4 memory three and CD4 naive three.

Cells designated naive CD8 were CD45RO-negative and were positively selected for CCR7, with terminally differentiated effector memory CD45RA+ cells excluded. V was trimmed by 2 bases and J by 0 bases, leaving 10 bases between them. The germline gives CDR1 GTSNPN, CDR2 SVGIG (reference sequence). This CDR3 region has 14 residues. The table came from immunoSEQ multiplex PCR; TCRdb's copy has only in-frame clones and leaves some out. The data contain roughly 1,800,000 clones, approximately 95% of them seen just once; the ten biggest clones take up 0.9% to 1.5%. The source of this sequence is a man younger than 35 in good health. The rearrangement uses TRBV30 and TRBJ1-2; the D is unclear. The sequencing sample was made of naive CD8+ T cells sorted from blood. CDR3: CAWSWENSNYGYTF. The CDR3 bases are TGTGCCTGGAGTTGGGAGAATTCTAACTATGGCTACACCTTC.